Detailed here is one T cell receptor beta chain. The target antigen is unknown. These data are taken from a study of post-analysis software for immune sequencing data. Study results and caveats: Four or five TRBV segments, TRBV5-6, TRBV5-1 and TRBV20-1 among them, were found more frequent in patients than controls.

Sequencing libraries made from TCR beta cDNA carried unique molecular identifiers. TCRdb re-analysed the PCR reads in MiXCR, keeping a single row per CDR3 protein. This table has 350,000 to 500,000 distinct CDR3 sequences, about 39% appearing once. The germline V gene has CDR1 SGHTA and CDR2 FQGNSA. Trimming left V 2 bases short and J 4 bases short, with 5 bases between. The CDR3 consists of 13 residues. V and J are TRBV7-2 and TRBJ2-2; D gene uncertain. The receptor was isolated from a girl aged 2-10 years with multiple sclerosis. Specimen: blood. CDR3 protein: CASSLRRTGELFF. Written as DNA, the CDR3 is TGTGCCAGCAGCTTAAGGCGCACCGGGGAGCTGTTTTTT.